This TCR beta chain was sequenced in a study of neoadjuvant anti-PD-1 for oral cavity cancer. Turning to the study itself: Most patients had three to four biweekly doses of 3 mg/kg nivolumab before resection. The study, taken as a whole, reports: After neoadjuvant nivolumab, PBMC T cell clonality was significantly higher in non-responders than responders.

As for this clone: Antigen: not known.

Stage II-IVA oral cavity squamous cell carcinoma was new and untreated by systemic or radiation therapy. Looked up from germline, CDR1 is SGHNT and CDR2 is YYREEE (reference sequence). The CDR3 has 15 residues. Trimming cost V 0 bases and J 4 bases; bases outside gene matches: 2. The protocol was immunoSEQ multiplex PCR, while the TCRdb copy is restricted to in-frame clones and leaves out a portion. The sample yields 75,000 or so clones, approximately 80% seen once. The material sequenced was PBMCs, taken before nivolumab (anti-PD-1) treatment. The V call is TRBV5-4, the J call TRBJ1-1, with 11 bases matching TRBD1. The receptor's source is a person between 35 and 79 years old with oral cavity squamous cell carcinoma. DNA of the CDR3: TGTGCCAGCAGCTTGGGAGGGACAGGGGGCACTGAAGCTTTCTTT. Translating gives CASSLGGTGGTEAFF.